This TCR beta chain was retrieved from a study of T cell responses to AZD1222 COVID-19 vaccine (dated by TCRdb to the early 2020s). Background on the whole study: A total of more than 230 trial participants underwent TCR sequencing, of whom about 210 received two doses of AZD1222 and some 26 received two doses of the MenACWY control vaccine. Enrollment into the trials was organized by age into subgroups of 18-55, 56-69 and 70-plus years, and those subgroups contained about 160, 30 and 59 TCR-sequenced participants, respectively.

In regard to this clone: Its antigen target is currently unknown. Per-base qualities were not stored, and no clone one base away is much larger.

V loses 2 bases of germline sequence and J loses 4 bases, and the interval between the two ends is 11 bases. Based on the germline V gene, the CDR1 and CDR2 sequences are MNHEY and SVGEGT. Taken from cysteine to phenylalanine, the CDR3 has 14 residues. Solely the CDR3 DNA is kept, with 42 bases framed from the first base. The time point label for this specimen denotes: about 28 days (+/-7) after the second vaccine dose. AZD1222 recipients whose second dose came at about 4 weeks and those whose second dose came at about 12 weeks were combined into one group, since spike-specific TCR depth and breadth did not differ between the two schedules. The vaccinee samples were drawn from two UK trials, COV001 and COV002, one of which was a single-blind randomized controlled phase 2/3 trial testing AZD1222 (ChAdOx1 nCoV-19) in healthy adults. Trial participant PBMC samples were collected at day 0 and day 28 after the second dose for TCRbeta chain sequencing.

The CDR3 regions of human TCRbeta chains were analyzed by immunosequencing. As for the original processing: Repertoire TCRs were matched against a reference library of SARS-CoV-2-specific TCRs generated with the MIRA antigen-specificity platform. Breadth was defined as the fraction of unique TCRs that were SARS-CoV-2-associated. Depth was defined as the fraction of total T cells that were SARS-CoV-2-associated. Using the MIRA data, each spike-specific TCR was assigned both to the spike region to which the TCR was reactive and to a CD4 or CD8 class. Log10-transformed breadth and depth values were compared by one-way ANOVA with Sidak's multiple comparisons tests. The source is immuneACCESS, and TCRdb retained only in-frame sequences with V and J called. Part of the clones is not carried over; for the studies checked, unresolved V genes explain less than half of this, and the remainder is unexplained. V, J and clone size are those of that table, while D and trimming were read from the DNA. Present in this sample are tens of thousands of clones, 70% to 90% of which were seen just once. 12% of the sample rests with the top ten.

Overall study outcomes, separate from this receptor: Conclusions about previously exposed vaccinees are limited, since just five to seven AZD1222 recipients were seropositive for SARS-CoV-2 at baseline. Because no day 14 peak-response samples were available, repertoires were characterized only after the peak T cell response. Epitopes outside the regions mutated in the B.1.351 and B.1.1.7 variants were reportedly recognized by nearly half of the unique spike-specific TCRs. In the small 56-69-year group, the increase in depth fell short of significance, most likely because of low power. Most participants were white British and females outnumbered males, and the authors suggested that clonal diversity may have been underestimated. Vaccine-associated CD4 TCRs spanned the whole spike protein, with dominant responses in regions 160-218 and 743-854. A significant rise in spike-specific TCR breadth and depth was observed after two AZD1222 doses relative to day 0 and relative to MenACWY recipients.

The chain links TRBV6-2 or TRBV6-3 with TRBJ1-2; possibly the D gene is TRBD1, per 5 matching bases. The TCR sequence derives from an adult who received the AZD1222 COVID-19 vaccine. Sequences were derived from peripheral blood, sampled 28 days after the second AZD1222 dose. The CDR3 region reads CASSYRRDGYGYTF. The nucleotide sequence is given as TGTGCCAGCAGTTACCGTCGGGACGGCTATGGCTACACCTTC.